The text below deals with one T cell receptor (beta chain). The antigen is undetermined. The entry originates in a study of post-analysis software for immune sequencing data. Points from the study as a whole: In multiple sclerosis, normalized Chao1 diversity was significantly below that of controls. Pronounced co-clustering by F measure was evident among identically batched samples. Five TRBV segments, including TRBV5-6, TRBV5-1 and TRBV20-1, were more frequent in patients than controls.

Each TCR beta cDNA library carried unique molecular identifiers. Input of roughly 0.85 to 11 million T cells yielded a few hundred thousand cDNA molecules. Each CDR3 protein gets one entry after TCRdb re-called the PCR reads with MiXCR. This table has some 890,000 distinct CDR3 sequences, under 70% appearing once. The ends were cut back, 6 bases at V and 0 bases at J, with 11 bases in the middle. The CDR3 length is 15 residues. Germline V lookup: CDR1 SEHNR, CDR2 FQNEAQ (reference sequence). This TCR came from a girl aged 10-17 years with multiple sclerosis. The material sequenced was blood. The chain links TRBV7-9 to TRBJ2-2, with D uncertain. The chain's CDR3 is CASSLGRPNTGELFF. CDR3 bases: TGTGCCAGCAGTTTGGGCCGTCCGAACACCGGGGAGCTGTTTTTT.